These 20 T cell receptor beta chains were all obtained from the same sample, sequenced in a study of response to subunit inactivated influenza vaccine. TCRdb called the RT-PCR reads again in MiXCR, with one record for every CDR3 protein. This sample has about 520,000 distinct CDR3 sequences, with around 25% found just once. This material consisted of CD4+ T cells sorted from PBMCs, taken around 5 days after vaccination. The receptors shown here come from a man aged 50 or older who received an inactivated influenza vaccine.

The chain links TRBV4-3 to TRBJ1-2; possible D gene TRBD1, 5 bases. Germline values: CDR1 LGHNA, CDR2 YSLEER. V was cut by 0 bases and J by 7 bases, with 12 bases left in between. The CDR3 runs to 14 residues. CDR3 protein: CASSQEAGFLGYTF. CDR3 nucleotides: TGCGCCAGCAGCCAAGAGGCAGGGTTTCTTGGCTACACCTTC.

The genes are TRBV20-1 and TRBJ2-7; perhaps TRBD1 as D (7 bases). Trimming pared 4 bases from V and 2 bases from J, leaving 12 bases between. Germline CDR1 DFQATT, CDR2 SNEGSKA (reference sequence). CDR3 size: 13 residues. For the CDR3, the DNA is TGCAGTGCTACCCGGGGGACAGCCTACGAGCAGTACTTC. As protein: CSATRGTAYEQYF.

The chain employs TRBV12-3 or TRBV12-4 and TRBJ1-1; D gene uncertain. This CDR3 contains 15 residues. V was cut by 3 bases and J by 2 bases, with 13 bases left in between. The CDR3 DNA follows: TGTGCCAGCAGTTTTGCCTCGTCGCGCAACACTGAAGCTTTCTTT. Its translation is CASSFASSRNTEAFF.

CDR3 coding DNA: TGTGCCAGCAGCTTAGGTCTCCTAGCGGGGGCCAGGGAGACCCAGTACTTC. Protein product: CASSLGLLAGARETQYF. This rearrangement joins TRBV7-8 to TRBJ2-5, with 10 bases lining up with TRBD2. With V trimmed by 1 base and J by 5 bases, 10 bases remained unmatched. Germline V gene data show CDR1 as SGHVS and CDR2 as FQNEAQ. The CDR3 runs 17 residues. The variable domain in full, with the rest retrieved from reference TRBV7-8 and TRBJ2-5, is GAGVSQSPRYKVAKRGQDVALRCDPISGHVSLFWYQQALGQGPEFLTYFQNEAQLDKSGLPSDRFFAERPEGSVSTLKIQRTQQEDSAVYLCASSLGLLAGARETQYFGPGTRLLVL.

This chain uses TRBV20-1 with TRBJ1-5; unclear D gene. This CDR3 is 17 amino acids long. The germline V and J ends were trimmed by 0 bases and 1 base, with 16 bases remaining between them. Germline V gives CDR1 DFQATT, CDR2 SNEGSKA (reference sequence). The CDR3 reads CSARDDHVGRSNQPQHF. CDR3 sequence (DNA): TGCAGTGCTAGAGATGACCATGTGGGCAGAAGCAATCAGCCCCAGCATTTT.

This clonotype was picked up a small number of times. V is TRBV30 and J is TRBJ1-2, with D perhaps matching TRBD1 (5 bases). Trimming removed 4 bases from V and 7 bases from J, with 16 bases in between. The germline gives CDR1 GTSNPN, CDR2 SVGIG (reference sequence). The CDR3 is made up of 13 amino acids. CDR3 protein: CAWTPSGLGGYTF. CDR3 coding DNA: TGTGCCTGGACCCCGTCAGGGTTGGGTGGCTACACCTTC.

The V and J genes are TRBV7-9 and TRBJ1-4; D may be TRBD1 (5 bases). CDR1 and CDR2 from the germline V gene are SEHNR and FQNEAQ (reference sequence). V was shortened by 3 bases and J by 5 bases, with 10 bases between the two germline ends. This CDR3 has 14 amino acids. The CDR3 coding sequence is TGTGCCAGCAGCTTCGACAGTACCAATGAAAAACTGTTTTTT. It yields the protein CASSFDSTNEKLFF. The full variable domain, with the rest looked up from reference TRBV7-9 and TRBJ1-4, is DTGVSQNPRHKITKRGQNVTFRCDPISEHNRLYWYRQTLGQGPEFLTYFQNEAQLEKSRLLSDRFSAERPKGSFSTLEIQRTEQGDSAMYLCASSFDSTNEKLFFGSGTQLSVL.

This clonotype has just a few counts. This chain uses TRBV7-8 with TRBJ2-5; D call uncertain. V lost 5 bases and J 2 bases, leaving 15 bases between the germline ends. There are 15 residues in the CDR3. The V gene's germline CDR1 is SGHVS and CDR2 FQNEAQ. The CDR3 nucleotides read TGTGCCAGCAGCCTAACAATAGTGGGTCAAGAGACCCAGTACTTC. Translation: CASSLTIVGQETQYF.

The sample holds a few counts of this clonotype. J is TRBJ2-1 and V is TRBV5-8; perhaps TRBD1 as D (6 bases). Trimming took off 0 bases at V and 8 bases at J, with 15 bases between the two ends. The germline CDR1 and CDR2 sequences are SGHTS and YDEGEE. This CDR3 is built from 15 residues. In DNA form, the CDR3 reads TGTGCCAGCAGCTTGGGTACAGGGTATGGCGATGAGCAGTTCTTC. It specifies CASSLGTGYGDEQFF.

The CDR3 nucleotides read TGCGCCAGCAGCTTGGACACGACTAACTATGGCTACACCTTC. Translation: CASSLDTTNYGYTF. The chain recombines TRBV5-1 with TRBJ1-2; D is uncertain. Between the trimmed V and J ends, which lost 0 bases and 0 bases, there was a span of 6 bases. The CDR3 spans 14 residues. Per germline, CDR1 SGHRS and CDR2 YFSETQ.

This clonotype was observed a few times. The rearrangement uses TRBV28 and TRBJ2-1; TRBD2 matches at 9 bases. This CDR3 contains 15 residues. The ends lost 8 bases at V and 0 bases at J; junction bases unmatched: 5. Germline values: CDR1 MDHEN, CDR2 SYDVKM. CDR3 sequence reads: CASQSGGHSYNEQFF. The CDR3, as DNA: TGTGCCAGCCAGAGCGGGGGGCACTCCTACAATGAGCAGTTCTTC.

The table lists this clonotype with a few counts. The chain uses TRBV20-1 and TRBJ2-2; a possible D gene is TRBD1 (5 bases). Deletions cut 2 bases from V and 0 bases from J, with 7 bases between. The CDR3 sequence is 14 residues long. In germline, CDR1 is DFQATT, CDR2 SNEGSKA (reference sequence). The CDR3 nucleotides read TGCAGTGCTAGAAAGACAGCGAACACCGGGGAGCTGTTTTTT. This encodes CSARKTANTGELFF.

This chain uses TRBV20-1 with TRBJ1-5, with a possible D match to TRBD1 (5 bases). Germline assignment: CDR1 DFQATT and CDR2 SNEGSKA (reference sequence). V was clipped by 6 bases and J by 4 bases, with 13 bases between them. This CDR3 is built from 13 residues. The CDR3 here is CSAHGTANQPQHF. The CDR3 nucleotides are TGCAGTGCCCACGGGACGGCGAATCAGCCCCAGCATTTT.

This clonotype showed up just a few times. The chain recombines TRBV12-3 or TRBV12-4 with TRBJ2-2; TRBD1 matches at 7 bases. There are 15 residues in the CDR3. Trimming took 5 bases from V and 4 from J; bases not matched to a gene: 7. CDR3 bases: TGTGCCAGCAGTGCTACAGGGGTGGGCACCGGGGAGCTGTTTTTT. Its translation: CASSATGVGTGELFF.

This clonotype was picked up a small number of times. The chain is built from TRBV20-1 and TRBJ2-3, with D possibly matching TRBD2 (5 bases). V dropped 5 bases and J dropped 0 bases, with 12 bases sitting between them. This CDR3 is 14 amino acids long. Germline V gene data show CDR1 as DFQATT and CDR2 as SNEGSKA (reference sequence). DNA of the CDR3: TGCAGTGCTCGCCGGGGAACTAGCACAGATACGCAGTATTTT. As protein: CSARRGTSTDTQYF.

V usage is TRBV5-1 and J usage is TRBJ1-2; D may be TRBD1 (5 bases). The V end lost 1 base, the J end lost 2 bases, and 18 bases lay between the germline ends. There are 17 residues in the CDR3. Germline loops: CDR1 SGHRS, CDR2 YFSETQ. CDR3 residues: CASSLNAGVRSNYGYTF. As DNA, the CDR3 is TGCGCCAGCAGCTTGAACGCGGGGGTTCGGAGCAACTATGGCTACACCTTC.

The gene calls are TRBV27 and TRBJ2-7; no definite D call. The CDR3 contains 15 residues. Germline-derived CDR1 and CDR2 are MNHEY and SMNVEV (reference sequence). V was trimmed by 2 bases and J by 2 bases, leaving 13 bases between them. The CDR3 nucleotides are TGTGCCAGCAGTTTAGGCAGCACGGTTCCCTACGAGCAGTACTTC. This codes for CASSLGSTVPYEQYF.

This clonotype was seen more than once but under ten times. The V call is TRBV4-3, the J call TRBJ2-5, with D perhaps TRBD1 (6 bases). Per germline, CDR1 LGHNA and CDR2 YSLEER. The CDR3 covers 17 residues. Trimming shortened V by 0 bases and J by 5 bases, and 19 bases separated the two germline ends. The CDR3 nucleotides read TGCGCCAGCAGCCAAGATGGTAGGGGGTCGGGGTTGGAGACCCAGTACTTC. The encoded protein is CASSQDGRGSGLETQYF.

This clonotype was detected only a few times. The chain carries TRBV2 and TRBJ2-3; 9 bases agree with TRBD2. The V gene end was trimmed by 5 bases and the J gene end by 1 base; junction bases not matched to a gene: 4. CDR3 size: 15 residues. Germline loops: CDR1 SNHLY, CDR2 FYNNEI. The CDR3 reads CASSTGLARTDTQYF. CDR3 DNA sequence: TGTGCCAGCAGTACGGGACTAGCTCGCACAGATACGCAGTATTTT.

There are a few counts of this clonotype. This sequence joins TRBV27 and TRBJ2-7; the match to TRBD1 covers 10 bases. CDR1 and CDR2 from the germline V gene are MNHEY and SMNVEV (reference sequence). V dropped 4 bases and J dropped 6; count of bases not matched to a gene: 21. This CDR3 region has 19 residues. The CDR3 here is CASSYFLGTGDGICAEQYF. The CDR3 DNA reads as TGTGCCAGCAGTTATTTTCTTGGGACAGGGGATGGAATATGCGCCGAGCAGTACTTC.